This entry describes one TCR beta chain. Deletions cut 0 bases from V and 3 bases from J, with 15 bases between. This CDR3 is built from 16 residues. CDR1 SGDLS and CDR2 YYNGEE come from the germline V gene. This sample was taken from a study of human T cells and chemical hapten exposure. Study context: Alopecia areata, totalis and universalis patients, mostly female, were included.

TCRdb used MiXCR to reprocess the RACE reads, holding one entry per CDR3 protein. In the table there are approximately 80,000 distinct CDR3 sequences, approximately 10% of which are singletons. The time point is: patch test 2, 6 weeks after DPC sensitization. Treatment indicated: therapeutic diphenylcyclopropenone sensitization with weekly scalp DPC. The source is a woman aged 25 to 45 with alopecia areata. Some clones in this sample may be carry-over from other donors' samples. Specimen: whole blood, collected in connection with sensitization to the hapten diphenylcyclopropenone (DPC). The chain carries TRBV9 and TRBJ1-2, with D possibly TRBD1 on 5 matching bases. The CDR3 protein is CASSVAAAGYDYGYTF. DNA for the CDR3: TGTGCCAGCAGCGTAGCTGCGGCAGGGTACGACTATGGCTACACCTTC.